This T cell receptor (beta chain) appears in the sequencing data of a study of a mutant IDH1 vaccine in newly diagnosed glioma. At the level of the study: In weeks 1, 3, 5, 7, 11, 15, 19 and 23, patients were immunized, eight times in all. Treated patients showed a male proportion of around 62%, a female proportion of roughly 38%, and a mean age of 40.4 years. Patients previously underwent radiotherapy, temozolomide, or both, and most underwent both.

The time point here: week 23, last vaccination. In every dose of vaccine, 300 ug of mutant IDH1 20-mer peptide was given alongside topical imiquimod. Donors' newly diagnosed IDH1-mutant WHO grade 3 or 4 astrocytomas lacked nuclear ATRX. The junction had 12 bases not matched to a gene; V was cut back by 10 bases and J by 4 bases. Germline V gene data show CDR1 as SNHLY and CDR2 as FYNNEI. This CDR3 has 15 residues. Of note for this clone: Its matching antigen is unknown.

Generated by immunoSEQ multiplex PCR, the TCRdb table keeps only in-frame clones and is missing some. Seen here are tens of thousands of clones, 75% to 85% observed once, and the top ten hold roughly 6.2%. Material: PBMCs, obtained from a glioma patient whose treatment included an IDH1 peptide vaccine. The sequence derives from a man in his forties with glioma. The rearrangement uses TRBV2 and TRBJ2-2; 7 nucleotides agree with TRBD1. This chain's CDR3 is CATQKTGVGTGELFF. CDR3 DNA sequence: TGTGCCACCCAGAAAACAGGGGTTGGCACCGGGGAGCTGTTTTTT.